The rows below give T cell receptor beta chains drawn from one sample of a study of blood T cell repertoires in COVID-19. The data were produced by immunoSEQ multiplex PCR, yet TCRdb's version contains in-frame clones alone and is incomplete. The sample consists of roughly 100,000 clones, approximately 89% of them appearing once. The material sequenced was peripheral blood. Receptors originate from a woman older than 75 in a cohort sampled during active COVID-19. Each CDR3 is given with its conserved first and last residue. The order of the fields is clone size, D gene, V gene, J gene, CDR3 DNA, CDR3 protein. The D gene is left open where the match is weak. Rows may omit the clone size; those that give it use once, few, many or a size class.

size: .
D: .
V: TRBV11-2
J: TRBJ1-1
DNA: TGTGCCAGCAGCTTGGGGCAGATGAACACTGAAGCTTTCTTT
CDR3: CASSLGQMNTEAFF

size: .
D: .
V: TRBV30
J: TRBJ1-3
DNA: TGTGCCTGGAGTGTACAGGGTGGAAACACCATATATTTT
CDR3: CAWSVQGGNTIYF

size: .
D: TRBD1
V: TRBV5-6
J: TRBJ2-7
DNA: TGTGCCAGCAGCTTGTTGCAGGGGGCTAACGAGCAGTACTTC
CDR3: CASSLLQGANEQYF

size: .
D: TRBD2
V: TRBV5-1
J: TRBJ2-1
DNA: TGCGCCAGCAGCTTGGGCGGGGGGCACTACAATGAGCAGTTCTTC
CDR3: CASSLGGGHYNEQFF

size: .
D: .
V: TRBV12-3/TRBV12-4
J: TRBJ2-3
DNA: TGTGCCAGCAGCCTGAGGGCAGATACGCAGTATTTT
CDR3: CASSLRADTQYF

size: once
D: TRBD1
V: TRBV4-2
J: TRBJ1-2
DNA: TGTGCCAGCAGCCAAGAGTATCCGACAGGGAAATCTAACTATGGCTACACCTTC
CDR3: CASSQEYPTGKSNYGYTF

size: .
D: TRBD2
V: TRBV10-3
J: TRBJ2-5
DNA: TGTGCCACCGGGGGGTCGGACAGCGGGGGAGAGACCCAGTACTTC
CDR3: CATGGSDSGGETQYF

size: .
D: .
V: TRBV2
J: TRBJ1-6
DNA: TGTGCCAGCAGTGTGTCAGGGCAATATAATTCACCCCTCCACTTT
CDR3: CASSVSGQYNSPLHF

size: .
D: TRBD1
V: TRBV19
J: TRBJ2-3
DNA: TGTGCCAGTAGTACCTACAGGGGTCAAACTAGCACAGATACGCAGTATTTT
CDR3: CASSTYRGQTSTDTQYF

size: .
D: TRBD1
V: TRBV6-1
J: TRBJ1-1
DNA: TGTGCCAGCAGTGACAGGGGGATGAACACTGAAGCTTTCTTT
CDR3: CASSDRGMNTEAFF

size: .
D: .
V: TRBV11-2
J: TRBJ2-5
DNA: TGTGCCAGCAGCTTAGATTGGGCAGGGGAGACCCAGTACTTC
CDR3: CASSLDWAGETQYF

size: .
D: .
V: TRBV5-6
J: TRBJ1-1
DNA: TGTGCCAGCAGCCAGAACACTGAAGCTTTCTTT
CDR3: CASSQNTEAFF

size: .
D: .
V: TRBV5-1
J: TRBJ2-1
DNA: TGCGCCAGCAGCCCTACAGGGTCTGCGCAGTTCTTC
CDR3: CASSPTGSAQFF

size: once
D: .
V: TRBV7-2
J: TRBJ1-1
DNA: TGTGCCAGCAGCTTAACGGGAGGTCCTGAAGCTTTCTTT
CDR3: CASSLTGGPEAFF

size: .
D: .
V: TRBV11-1
J: TRBJ1-1
DNA: TGTGCCAGCAGTTCCGAAGGGCGGGGGAGGACTGAAGCTTTCTTT
CDR3: CASSSEGRGRTEAFF

size: .
D: TRBD2
V: TRBV4-1
J: TRBJ2-3
DNA: TGCGCCAGCAGCCAAGATCCTAGCGGGAGGGCCGGTACAGATACGCAGTATTTT
CDR3: CASSQDPSGRAGTDTQYF

size: .
D: TRBD1
V: TRBV19
J: TRBJ2-6
DNA: TGTGCCAGCACAGGGGGCGCTGGGGCCAACGTCCTGACTTTC
CDR3: CASTGGAGANVLTF

size: once
D: TRBD2
V: TRBV11-2
J: TRBJ2-1
DNA: TGTGCCAGCAGCTTAGCAAGCGGGGTCTCCTACAATGAGCAGTTCTTC
CDR3: CASSLASGVSYNEQFF

size: many
D: TRBD1
V: TRBV6-5
J: TRBJ2-7
DNA: TGTGCCAGCAGTTATGATCAGGGACAGAGTGACGAGCAGTACTTC
CDR3: CASSYDQGQSDEQYF

size: once
D: .
V: TRBV3-1/TRBV3-2
J: TRBJ2-5
DNA: TGTGCCAGCAGCCAAGGACAAATCCAGTACTTC
CDR3: CASSQGQIQYF

size: .
D: .
V: TRBV9
J: TRBJ2-2
DNA: TGTGCCAGCAGCGTAGAACGGGTAACCCCATACGGGGAGCTGTTTTTT
CDR3: CASSVERVTPYGELFF

size: .
D: TRBD1
V: TRBV19
J: TRBJ1-1
DNA: TGTGCCAGTAGTTCCCGGGACAGGGTGAACACTGAAGCTTTCTTT
CDR3: CASSSRDRVNTEAFF

size: .
D: TRBD2
V: TRBV29-1
J: TRBJ2-5
DNA: TGCAGCGGGGGGGGGTCTAGCGGGAGTGAGACCCAGTACTTC
CDR3: CSGGGSSGSETQYF

size: few
D: TRBD1
V: TRBV5-6
J: TRBJ1-5
DNA: TGTGCCAGCAGCTCAAGCGGACAGGTTTATCAGCCCCAGCATTTT
CDR3: CASSSSGQVYQPQHF